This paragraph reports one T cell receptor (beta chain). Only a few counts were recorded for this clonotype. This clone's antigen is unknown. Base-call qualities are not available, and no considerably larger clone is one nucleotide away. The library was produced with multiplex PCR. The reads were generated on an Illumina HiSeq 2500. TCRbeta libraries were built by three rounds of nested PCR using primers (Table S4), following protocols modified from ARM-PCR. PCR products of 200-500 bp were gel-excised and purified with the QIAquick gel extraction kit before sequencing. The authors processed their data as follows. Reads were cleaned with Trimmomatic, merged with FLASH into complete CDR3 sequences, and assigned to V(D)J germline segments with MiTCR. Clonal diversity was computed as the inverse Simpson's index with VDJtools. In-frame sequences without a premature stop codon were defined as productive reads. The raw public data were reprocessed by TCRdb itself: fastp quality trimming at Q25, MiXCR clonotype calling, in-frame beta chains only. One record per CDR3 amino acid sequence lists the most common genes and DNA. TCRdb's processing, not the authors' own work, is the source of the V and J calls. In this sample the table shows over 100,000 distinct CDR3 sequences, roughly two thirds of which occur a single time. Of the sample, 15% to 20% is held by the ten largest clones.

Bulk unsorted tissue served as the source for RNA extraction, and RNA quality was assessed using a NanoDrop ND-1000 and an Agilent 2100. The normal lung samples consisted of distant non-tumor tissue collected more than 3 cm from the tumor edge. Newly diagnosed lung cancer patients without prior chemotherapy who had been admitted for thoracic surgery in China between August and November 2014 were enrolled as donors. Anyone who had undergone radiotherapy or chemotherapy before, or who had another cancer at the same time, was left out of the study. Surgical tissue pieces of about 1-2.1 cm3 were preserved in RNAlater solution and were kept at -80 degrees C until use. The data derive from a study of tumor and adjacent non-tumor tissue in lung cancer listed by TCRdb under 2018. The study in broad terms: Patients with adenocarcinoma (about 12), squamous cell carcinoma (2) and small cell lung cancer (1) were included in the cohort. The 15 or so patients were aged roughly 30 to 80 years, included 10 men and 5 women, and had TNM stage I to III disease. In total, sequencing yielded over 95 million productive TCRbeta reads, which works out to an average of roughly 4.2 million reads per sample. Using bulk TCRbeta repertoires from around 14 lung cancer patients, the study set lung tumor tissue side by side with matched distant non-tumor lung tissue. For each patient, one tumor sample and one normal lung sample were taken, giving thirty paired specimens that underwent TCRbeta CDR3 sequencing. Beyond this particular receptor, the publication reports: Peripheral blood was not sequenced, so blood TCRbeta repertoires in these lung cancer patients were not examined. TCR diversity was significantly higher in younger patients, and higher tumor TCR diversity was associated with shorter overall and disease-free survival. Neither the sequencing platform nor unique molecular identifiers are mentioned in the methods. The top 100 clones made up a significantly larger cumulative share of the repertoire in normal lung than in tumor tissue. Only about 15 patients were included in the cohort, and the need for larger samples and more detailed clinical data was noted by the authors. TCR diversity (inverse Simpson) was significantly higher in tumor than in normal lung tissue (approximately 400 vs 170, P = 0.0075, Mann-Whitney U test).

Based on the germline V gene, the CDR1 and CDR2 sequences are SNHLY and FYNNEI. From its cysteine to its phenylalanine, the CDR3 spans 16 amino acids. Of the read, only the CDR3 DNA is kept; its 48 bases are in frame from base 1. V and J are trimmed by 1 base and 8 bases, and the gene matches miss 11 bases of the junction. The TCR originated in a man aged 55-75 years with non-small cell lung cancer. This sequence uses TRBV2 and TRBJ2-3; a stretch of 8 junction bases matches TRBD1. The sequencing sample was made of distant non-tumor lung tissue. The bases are TGTGCCAGCAGTGAAGGTTGGCAGGGGGCGCAGGGTACGCAGTATTTT. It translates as CASSEGWQGAQGTQYF.